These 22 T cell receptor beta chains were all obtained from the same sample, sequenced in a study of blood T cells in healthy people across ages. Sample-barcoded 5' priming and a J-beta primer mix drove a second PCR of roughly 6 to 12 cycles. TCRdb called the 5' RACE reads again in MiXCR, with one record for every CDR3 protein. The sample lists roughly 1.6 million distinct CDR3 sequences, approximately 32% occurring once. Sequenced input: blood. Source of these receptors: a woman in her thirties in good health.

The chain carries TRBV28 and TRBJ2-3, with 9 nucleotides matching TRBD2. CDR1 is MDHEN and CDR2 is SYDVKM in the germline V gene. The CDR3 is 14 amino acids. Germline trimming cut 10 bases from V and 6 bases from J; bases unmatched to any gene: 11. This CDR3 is CATKNSGRRDTQYF. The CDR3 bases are TGTGCCACCAAAAATAGCGGGAGAAGGGATACGCAGTATTTT.

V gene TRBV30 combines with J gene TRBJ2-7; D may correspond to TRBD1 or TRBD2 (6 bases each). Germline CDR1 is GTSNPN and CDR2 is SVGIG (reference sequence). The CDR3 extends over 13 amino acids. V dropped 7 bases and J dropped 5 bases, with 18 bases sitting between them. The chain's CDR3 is CALSRGWGHEQYF. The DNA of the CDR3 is TGTGCCTTATCCCGGGGGTGGGGGCACGAGCAGTACTTC.

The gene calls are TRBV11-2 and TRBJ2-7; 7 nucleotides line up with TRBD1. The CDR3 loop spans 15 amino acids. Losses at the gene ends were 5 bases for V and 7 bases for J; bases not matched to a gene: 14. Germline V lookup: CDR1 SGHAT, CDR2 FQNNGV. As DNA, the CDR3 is TGTGCCAGCAGCCCCCCCTCGGGGACAGCTCAAGAGCAGTACTTC. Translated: CASSPPSGTAQEQYF.

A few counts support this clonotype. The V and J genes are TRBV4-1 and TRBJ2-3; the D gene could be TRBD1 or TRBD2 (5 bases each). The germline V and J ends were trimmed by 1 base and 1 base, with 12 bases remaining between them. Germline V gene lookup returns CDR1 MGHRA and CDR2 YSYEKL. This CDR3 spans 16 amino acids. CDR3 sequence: CASSQGGSGRTDTQYF. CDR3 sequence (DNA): TGCGCCAGCAGCCAAGGGGGGTCGGGGCGCACAGATACGCAGTATTTT.

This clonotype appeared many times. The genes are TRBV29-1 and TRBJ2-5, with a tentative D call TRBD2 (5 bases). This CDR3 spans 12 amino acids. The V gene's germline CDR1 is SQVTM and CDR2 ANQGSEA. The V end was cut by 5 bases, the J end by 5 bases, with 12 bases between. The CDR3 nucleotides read TGCAGCGTTTTGGACGGCGGGGAGACCCAGTACTTC. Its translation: CSVLDGGETQYF.

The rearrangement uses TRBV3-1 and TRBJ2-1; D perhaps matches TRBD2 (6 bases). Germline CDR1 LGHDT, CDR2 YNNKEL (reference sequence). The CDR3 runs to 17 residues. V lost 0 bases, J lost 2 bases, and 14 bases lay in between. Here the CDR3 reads CASSQDPILAAYNEQFF. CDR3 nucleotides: TGTGCCAGCAGCCAAGATCCTATACTAGCTGCCTACAATGAGCAGTTCTTC.

This chain's CDR3 is CASSQRPTGTGYNEQFF. The CDR3 region has the DNA TGCGCCAGCAGCCAAAGACCTACCGGGACAGGGTACAATGAGCAGTTCTTC. This chain links TRBV4-1 with TRBJ2-1; TRBD1 agrees at 9 bases. CDR3 length: 17 amino acids. Germline CDR1 and CDR2: MGHRA and YSYEKL. With 2 bases clipped from V and 4 bases from J, the junction kept 9 bases outside the gene matches.

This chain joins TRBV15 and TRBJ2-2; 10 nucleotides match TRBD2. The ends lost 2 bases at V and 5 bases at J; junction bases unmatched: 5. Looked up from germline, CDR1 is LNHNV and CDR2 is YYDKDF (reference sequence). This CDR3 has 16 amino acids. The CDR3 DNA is TGTGCCACCAGCAGAATAGGAGCGGGAGGGACCGGGGAGCTGTTTTTT. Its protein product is CATSRIGAGGTGELFF.

The CDR3 reads CASSGPHRGKEAFF. DNA for the CDR3: TGTGCCAGCAGCGGGCCACACAGGGGAAAGGAAGCTTTCTTT. The chain links TRBV9 to TRBJ1-1, with 7 nucleotides matching TRBD1. The CDR3 has 14 amino acids. CDR1 and CDR2 from the germline V gene are SGDLS and YYNGEE. The trim removed 3 bases at V and 8 bases at J, leaving 10 bases unmatched.

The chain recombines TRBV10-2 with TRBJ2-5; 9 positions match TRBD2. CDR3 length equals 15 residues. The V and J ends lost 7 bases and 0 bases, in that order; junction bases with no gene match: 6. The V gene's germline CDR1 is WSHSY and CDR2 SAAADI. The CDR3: CASKASGGYQETQYF. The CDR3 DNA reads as TGCGCCAGCAAAGCGAGCGGGGGGTACCAAGAGACCCAGTACTTC.

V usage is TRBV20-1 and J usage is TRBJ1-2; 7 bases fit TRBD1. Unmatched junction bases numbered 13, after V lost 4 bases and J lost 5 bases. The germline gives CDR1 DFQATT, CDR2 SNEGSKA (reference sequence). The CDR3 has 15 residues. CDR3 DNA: TGCAGTGCTACAGGGACAGTCCGATGGGGTTATGGCTACACCTTC. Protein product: CSATGTVRWGYGYTF.

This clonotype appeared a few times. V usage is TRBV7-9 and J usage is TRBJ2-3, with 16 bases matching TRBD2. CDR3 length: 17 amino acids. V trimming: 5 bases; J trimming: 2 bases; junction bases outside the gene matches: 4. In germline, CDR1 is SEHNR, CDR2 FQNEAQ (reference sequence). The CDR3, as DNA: TGTGCCAGCAGCCAGGGACTAGCGGGAGGGACCACAGATACGCAGTATTTT. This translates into CASSQGLAGGTTDTQYF. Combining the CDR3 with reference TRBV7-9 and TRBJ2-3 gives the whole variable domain DTGVSQNPRHKITKRGQNVTFRCDPISEHNRLYWYRQTLGQGPEFLTYFQNEAQLEKSRLLSDRFSAERPKGSFSTLEIQRTEQGDSAMYLCASSQGLAGGTTDTQYFGPGTRLTVL.

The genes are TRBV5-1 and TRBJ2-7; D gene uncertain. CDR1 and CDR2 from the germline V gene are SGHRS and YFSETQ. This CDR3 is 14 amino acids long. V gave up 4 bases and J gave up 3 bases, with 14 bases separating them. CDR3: CASSVDRRNYEQYF. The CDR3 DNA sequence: TGCGCCAGCAGCGTGGATAGAAGGAACTACGAGCAGTACTTC.

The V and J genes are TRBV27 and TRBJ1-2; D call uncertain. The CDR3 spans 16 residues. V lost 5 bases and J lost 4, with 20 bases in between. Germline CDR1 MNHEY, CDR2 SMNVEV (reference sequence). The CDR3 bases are TGTGCCAGCAGTCCCCAAGCCGGGGTCATTTTCTATGGCTACACCTTC. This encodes CASSPQAGVIFYGYTF.

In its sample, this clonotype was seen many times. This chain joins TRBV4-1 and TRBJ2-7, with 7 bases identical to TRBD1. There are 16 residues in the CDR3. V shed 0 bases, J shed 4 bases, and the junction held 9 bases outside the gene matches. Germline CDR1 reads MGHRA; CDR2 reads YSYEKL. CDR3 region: CASSQEPGQPTYEQYF. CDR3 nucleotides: TGCGCCAGCAGCCAAGAACCGGGACAGCCAACTTACGAGCAGTACTTC.

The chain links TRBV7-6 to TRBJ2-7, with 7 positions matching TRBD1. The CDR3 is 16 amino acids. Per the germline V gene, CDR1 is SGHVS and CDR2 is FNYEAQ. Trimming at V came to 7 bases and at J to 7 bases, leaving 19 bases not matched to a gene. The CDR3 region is CASNPEGAPPLREQYF. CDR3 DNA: TGTGCCAGCAACCCAGAGGGGGCCCCTCCTCTCAGAGAGCAGTACTTC.

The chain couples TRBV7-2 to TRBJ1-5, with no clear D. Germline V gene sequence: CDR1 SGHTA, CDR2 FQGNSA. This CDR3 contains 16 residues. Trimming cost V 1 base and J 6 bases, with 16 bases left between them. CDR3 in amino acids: CASSLEAGLGSQPQHF. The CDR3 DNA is TGTGCCAGCAGCTTAGAAGCCGGGCTGGGCAGTCAGCCCCAGCATTTT.

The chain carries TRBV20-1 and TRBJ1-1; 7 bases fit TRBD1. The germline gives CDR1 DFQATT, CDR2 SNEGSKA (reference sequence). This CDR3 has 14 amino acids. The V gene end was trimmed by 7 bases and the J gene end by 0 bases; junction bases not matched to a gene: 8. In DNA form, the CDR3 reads TGCAGTGGCAGGACAGGAGGGATGAACACTGAAGCTTTCTTT. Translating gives CSGRTGGMNTEAFF.

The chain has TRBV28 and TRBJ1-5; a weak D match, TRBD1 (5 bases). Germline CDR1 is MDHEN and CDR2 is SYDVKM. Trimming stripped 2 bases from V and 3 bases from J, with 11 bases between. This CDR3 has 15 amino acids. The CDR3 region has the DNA TGTGCCAGCAGTTTAAGGGACGGAATCAATCAGCCCCAGCATTTT. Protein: CASSLRDGINQPQHF.

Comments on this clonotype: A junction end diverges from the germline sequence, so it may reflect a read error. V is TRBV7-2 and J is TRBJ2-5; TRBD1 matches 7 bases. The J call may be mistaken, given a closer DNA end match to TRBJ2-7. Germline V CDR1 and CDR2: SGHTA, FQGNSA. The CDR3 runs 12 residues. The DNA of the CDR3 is TGTGCCGGCAGCGCACAGGGGTACGAGCAGTACTTC. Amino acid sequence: CAGSAQGYEQYF.

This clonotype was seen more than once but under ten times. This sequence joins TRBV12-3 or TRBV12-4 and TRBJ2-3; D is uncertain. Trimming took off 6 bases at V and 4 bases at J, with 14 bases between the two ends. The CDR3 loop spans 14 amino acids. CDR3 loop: CASSPLIASDTQYF. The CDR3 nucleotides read TGTGCCAGCAGCCCTTTGATAGCATCAGATACGCAGTATTTT.

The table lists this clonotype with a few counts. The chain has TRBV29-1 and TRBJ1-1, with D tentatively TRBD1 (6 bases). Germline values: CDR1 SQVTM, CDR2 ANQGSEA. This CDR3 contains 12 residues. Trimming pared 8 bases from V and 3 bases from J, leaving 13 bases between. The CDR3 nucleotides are TGCAGCACCAACTCAGGGGACACTGAAGCTTTCTTT. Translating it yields CSTNSGDTEAFF.